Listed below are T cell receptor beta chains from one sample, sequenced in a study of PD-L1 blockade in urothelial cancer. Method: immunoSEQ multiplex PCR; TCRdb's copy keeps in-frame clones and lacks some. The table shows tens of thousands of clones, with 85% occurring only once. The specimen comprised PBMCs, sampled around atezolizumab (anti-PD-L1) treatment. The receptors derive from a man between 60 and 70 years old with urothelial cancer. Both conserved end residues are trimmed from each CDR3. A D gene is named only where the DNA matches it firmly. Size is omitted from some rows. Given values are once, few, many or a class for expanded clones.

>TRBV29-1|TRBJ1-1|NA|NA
SVDRRRDEAF
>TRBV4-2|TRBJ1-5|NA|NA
ASRKELSQPQH
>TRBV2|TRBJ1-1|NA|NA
AGSDTFTEAF
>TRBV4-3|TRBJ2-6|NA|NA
ASSQAWSSGANVLT
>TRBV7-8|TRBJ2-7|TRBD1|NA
ASSVMPGTGIPYEQY
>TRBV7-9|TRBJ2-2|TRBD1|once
ASSLSGQGGTGELF
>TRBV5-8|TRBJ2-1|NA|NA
ASSLALAPSPKQF
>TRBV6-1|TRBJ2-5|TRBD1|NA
ASSLGQLQETQY
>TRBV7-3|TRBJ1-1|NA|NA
ASSLFMNTEAF
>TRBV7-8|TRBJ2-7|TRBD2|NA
ASTRGGTYEQY
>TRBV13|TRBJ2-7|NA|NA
ASSLSYEQY
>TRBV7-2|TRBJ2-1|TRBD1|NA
ASSSGQYNEQF
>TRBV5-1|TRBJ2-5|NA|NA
ASSYDGLQETQY
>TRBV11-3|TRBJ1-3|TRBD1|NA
ASSLRWDSTYTIY
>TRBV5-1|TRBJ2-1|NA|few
ASSLAGIGGSNEQF
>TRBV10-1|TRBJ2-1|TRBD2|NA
ASSESGGRKDEQF
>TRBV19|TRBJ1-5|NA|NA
ANPCGLDLPVEGGENSNQPQH
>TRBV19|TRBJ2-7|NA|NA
ASSIEARAPYEQY
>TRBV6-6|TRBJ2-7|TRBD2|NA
ASSNREAGSYEQY
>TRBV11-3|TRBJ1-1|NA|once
ASSFGGAGPTEAF
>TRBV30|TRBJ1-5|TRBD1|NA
AWSVGTGRQPQH
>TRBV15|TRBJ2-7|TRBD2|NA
ATSQTSGIFYEQY
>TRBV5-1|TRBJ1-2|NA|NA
ASSLASGDYGYT
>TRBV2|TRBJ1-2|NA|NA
ASSDSLRNYGYT
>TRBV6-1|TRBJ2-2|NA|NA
ASSPTRSGELF
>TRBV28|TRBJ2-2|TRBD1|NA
ASSFLGQGGNTGELF
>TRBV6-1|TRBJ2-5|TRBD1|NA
ASPGQGLPETQY
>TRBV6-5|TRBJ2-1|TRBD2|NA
ASSPTSGRYNEQF
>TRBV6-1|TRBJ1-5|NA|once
ASSESVGAYSNQPQH
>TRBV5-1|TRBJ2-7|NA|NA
ASSADSTSYEQY
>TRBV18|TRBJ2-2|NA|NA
ASSPPVSGSGGELF
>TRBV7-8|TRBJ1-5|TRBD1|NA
ASSSGQGDNQPQH
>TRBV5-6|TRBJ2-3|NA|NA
ASSPRPSITDTQY
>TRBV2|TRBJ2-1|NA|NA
ASSISLEQF
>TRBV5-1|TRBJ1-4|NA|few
ASSLGIGQNEKLF
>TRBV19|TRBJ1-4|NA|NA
ASSTQQGANEKLF
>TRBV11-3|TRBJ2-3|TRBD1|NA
ASSSDRDGTDTQY
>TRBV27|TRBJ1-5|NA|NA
ASSPSPGFNQPQH
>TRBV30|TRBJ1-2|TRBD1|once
AWSVGRGLGGYT
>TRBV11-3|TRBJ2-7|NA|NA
ASSLGATGNEQY